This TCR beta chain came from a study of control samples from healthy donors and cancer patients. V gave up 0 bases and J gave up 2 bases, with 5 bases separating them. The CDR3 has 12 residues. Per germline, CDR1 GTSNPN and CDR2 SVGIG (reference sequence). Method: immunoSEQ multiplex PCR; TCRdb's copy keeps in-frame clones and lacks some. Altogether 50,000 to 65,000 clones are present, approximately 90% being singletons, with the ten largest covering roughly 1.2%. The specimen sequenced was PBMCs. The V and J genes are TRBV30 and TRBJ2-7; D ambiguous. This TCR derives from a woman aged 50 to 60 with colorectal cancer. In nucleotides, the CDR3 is TGTGCCTGGAGTGTAGTTCCCTACGAGCAGTACTTC. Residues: CAWSVVPYEQYF. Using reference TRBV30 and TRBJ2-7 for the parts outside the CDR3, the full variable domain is SQTIHQWPATLVQPVGSPLSLECTVEGTSNPNLYWYRQAAGRGLQLLFYSVGIGQISSEVPQNLSASRPQDRQFILSSKKLLLSDSGFYLCAWSVVPYEQYFGPGTRLTVT.